The clone carrying this T cell receptor beta chain was seen just once. Its antigen is currently unknown. The sample is drawn from a study of cytomegalovirus exposure and HLA in healthy donors. Regarding the study as a whole: According to reports, the classifier identified cytomegalovirus status with high specificity and sensitivity.

The primer mix had 60 Vbeta and 13 Jbeta primers. Some clones are missing from TCRdb's copy, which holds only in-frame ones; the method was immunoSEQ multiplex PCR. Among around 190,000 clones listed, roughly four fifths were seen once. Trimming stripped 6 bases from V and 4 bases from J, with 16 bases between. From germline, CDR1 is SGHAT and CDR2 FQNNGV. The length of the CDR3 is 15 residues. Specimen: PBMCs. The clonotype originates from a woman in her 30s in good health and CMV-seropositive. This chain connects TRBV11-2 to TRBJ1-3, with a weak D call TRBD1 (6 bases). CDR3 residues: CASRKGGRGGNTIYF. The CDR3 DNA reads as TGTGCCAGCAGGAAGGGGGGGCGCGGGGGAAACACCATATATTTT.